Below are 2 T cell receptor beta chains sequenced from a single sample in a study of blood T cell repertoires in COVID-19. This table comes from immunoSEQ multiplex PCR, and its TCRdb copy is limited to in-frame clones, with some not included. The data contain roughly 230,000 clones, 85% of them singletons. Sequenced input: peripheral blood. The receptor set was obtained from a middle-aged man with acute or convalescent COVID-19.

This clone was counted only a few times. The rearrangement uses TRBV29-1 and TRBJ1-1, with D possibly TRBD1 on 6 matching bases. Germline lookup yields CDR1 SQVTM and CDR2 ANQGSEA. V was cut by 6 bases and J by 2 bases, with 13 bases left in between. The CDR3 covers 13 residues. CDR3 region: CSVSDRRNTEAFF. DNA of the CDR3: TGCAGCGTCTCAGACAGGAGAAACACTGAAGCTTTCTTT.

This clone was observed a handful of times. The J gene is TRBJ1-1, the V gene TRBV18; maybe TRBD1 (6 bases). V lost 2 bases and J 1 base, leaving 8 bases between the germline ends. This CDR3 has 14 amino acids. Germline V lookup: CDR1 KGHSH, CDR2 LQKENI. The CDR3 region is CASSPSRGNTEAFF. CDR3 DNA: TGTGCCAGCTCACCAAGCAGGGGGAACACTGAAGCTTTCTTT.